The 6 T cell receptor beta chains listed next were all sequenced from one sample in a study of blood T cell repertoires in COVID-19. Sequencing was performed with immunoSEQ multiplex PCR; in TCRdb, only in-frame clones are kept and a portion is missing. The sample records 200,000 to 250,000 clones, approximately 82% being singletons. Sequencing was done on a sample of peripheral blood. These TCRs come from a man aged 50 to 60 with active or convalescent COVID-19.

The rearrangement joins TRBV27 to TRBJ2-3; 10 nucleotides align to TRBD2. CDR1 MNHEY and CDR2 SMNVEV come from the germline V gene (reference sequence). The CDR3 contains 16 residues. V lost 5 bases, J lost 2 bases, and 7 bases stayed unmatched. Written as DNA, the CDR3 is TGTGCCAGCAGTCCTATAGCGGGGGGACACACAGATACGCAGTATTTT. It encodes CASSPIAGGHTDTQYF.

This CDR3 reads CASSEDSAYEQYF. In DNA, the CDR3 is TGTGCCAGCAGTGAAGATTCTGCCTACGAGCAGTACTTC. The chain carries TRBV2 and TRBJ2-7; D unclear. Deletions cut 1 base from V and 2 bases from J, with 6 bases between. The CDR3 has 13 residues. Looked up from germline, CDR1 is SNHLY and CDR2 is FYNNEI.

This clone has only one observation. The chain carries TRBV5-1 and TRBJ2-1, with 10 bases aligning to TRBD2. This CDR3 contains 16 residues. Per germline, CDR1 SGHRS and CDR2 YFSETQ. V dropped 2 bases and J dropped 1; count of bases not matched to a gene: 3. CDR3 sequence reads: CASSFLAGESYNEQFF. The DNA of the CDR3 is TGCGCCAGCAGCTTCCTAGCGGGAGAGTCCTACAATGAGCAGTTCTTC.

This clone has ten or more counts. The chain has TRBV28 and TRBJ1-3, with D hard to call. The CDR3 consists of 17 residues. Germline CDR1 is MDHEN and CDR2 is SYDVKM. Trimming pared 7 bases from V and 0 bases from J, leaving 19 bases between. The CDR3 protein is CASTTGGDMDSGNTIYF. CDR3 in DNA: TGTGCCAGCACCACGGGAGGAGACATGGACTCTGGAAACACCATATATTTT.

The V gene is TRBV7-9, the J gene TRBJ2-4; 9 nucleotides match TRBD1. V was clipped by 4 bases and J by 9 bases; unmatched bases: 4. This CDR3 spans 13 amino acids. Germline loops: CDR1 SEHNR, CDR2 FQNEAQ (reference sequence). CDR3 in DNA: TGTGCCAGCAGCTCCGGGACAGGGATCATTCAGTACTTC. This sequence encodes CASSSGTGIIQYF.

This clone is a singleton in its sample. V and J are TRBV7-8 and TRBJ1-5; 9 positions match TRBD1. Trimming cost V 6 bases and J 7 bases; bases outside gene matches: 10. Per the germline V gene, CDR1 is SGHVS and CDR2 is FQNEAQ. This CDR3 has 15 residues. CDR3 amino acids: CASRPDRGMGQPQHF. The CDR3, as DNA: TGTGCCAGCAGACCGGACAGGGGCATGGGACAGCCCCAGCATTTT.